Given below is one T cell receptor beta chain in context. Its antigen has not been determined. One base away there is no much larger clone; base qualities are not given. The CDR3 goes from the cysteine to the phenylalanine over 15 residues. Only the CDR3 region is kept as DNA, spanning 45 bases read in frame from base 1. Reading the germline V gene (reference sequence) gives CDR1 SGHKS and CDR2 YYEKEE. The germline ends are 14 bases apart after V is trimmed by 0 bases and J by 5 bases. The library was obtained by 5' RACE. The reads were generated on an Illumina HiSeq 2500. A second roughly 6 to 11 cycle PCR used a sample-barcoded 5' primer and a J-beta primer mix. A unique molecular identifier was introduced onto each TCR beta cDNA molecule by a template-switch 5' adaptor carrying 12 random nucleotides. Each sample yielded at least 3 million CDR3-containing paired-end reads. First-strand cDNA was synthesized from all RNA with the Mint cDNA synthesis kit, primed by a TRBC-specific oligonucleotide. Following uracil-DNA glycosylase treatment, a first 18-cycle PCR with universal primers M1SS and BC2_uni_R was performed on all cDNA. The study's processing was this. Each sample was normalized by randomly selecting 1 million high-quality reads, each carrying a distinct molecular identifier. Reads sharing molecular identifiers were discarded rather than binned into consensus sequences. MiTCR, set to a Q25 quality threshold and the strictest error-elimination algorithm, was used for CDR3 identification, clonotype clustering and error correction. Lower-bound total TCR beta diversity was estimated with a nonparametric unseen species model using Euler transformation. TCRdb reprocessed the public reads (quality trimming at Q25 with fastp, clone calling with MiXCR) and kept in-frame beta chains. Rows are unified per CDR3 protein, each entry keeping the most common DNA and genes. TCRdb's processing, not the authors', yielded these V and J calls. The sample includes about 1.6 million distinct CDR3 sequences, with roughly 30% observed a single time. 10% to 12% of the sample rests with the top ten.

Systemically healthy Caucasian individuals from Russia, some 40 in total and aged 6 to 90 years, were included as donors. Each donor gave ten milliliters of peripheral blood, drawn into EDTA-treated Vacutainer tubes. PBMCs were isolated by Ficoll-Paque density-gradient centrifugation, with at least 6 million obtained per sample. Trizol reagent was used to extract total RNA from the PBMCs, yielding at least 5.5 micrograms per sample. For every donor, flow cytometry on a PBMC aliquot measured the percentage of naive CD45RAhigh/CD27high T cells. The data derive from a study of blood T cells in healthy people across ages (dated by TCRdb to the mid-2010s). For the study in its entirety: In model experiments, template switching captured roughly one uniquely barcoded TCR beta cDNA molecule for every two T cells. Using deep sequencing normalized with unique cDNA molecular identifiers, the study measured how TCR beta repertoire diversity changes with age. Four age groups were formed from the donors: young (average around 15 years), middle-aged (around 40), aged (62) and long-lived (around 82). To avoid experimental bias, donors of different ages were randomly spread across the sequencing lanes. For two donors (one aged 18 to 29 and one aged 80 or older), the study analyzed two additional independent replicas of 1 million unique cDNA reads from the same blood draw.

Summary of the overall study and its limitations: There was a strong correlation between observed TCR beta diversity and the percentage of naive T cells measured by flow cytometry. Compared with the aged group, the long-lived group had more naive CD4+ T cells, fewer expanded clones and increased TCR diversity, suggesting age selection. Because the CMV infection status of the donors was unknown, age-related changes in expanded clonotypes may potentially have been confounded. Observed TCR beta diversity per million T cells fell roughly linearly with age, and a significant reduction was already apparent by age around 40. Estimates of total diversity based on one million sequenced T cells were considered lower bounds and underestimates. Because profiling used bulk unsorted PBMCs, naive and antigen-experienced compartments could not be compared conclusively.

The TCR was taken from a woman aged 30 to 39 in good health. The sequencing sample was made of blood. Recombination linked TRBV5-5 to TRBJ1-1; the D gene lacks a confident call. The sequenced DNA is TGTGCCAGCAGCTTGGGTTTAGCGGGTTCGACTGAAGCTTTCTTT. Its amino acids are CASSLGLAGSTEAFF.